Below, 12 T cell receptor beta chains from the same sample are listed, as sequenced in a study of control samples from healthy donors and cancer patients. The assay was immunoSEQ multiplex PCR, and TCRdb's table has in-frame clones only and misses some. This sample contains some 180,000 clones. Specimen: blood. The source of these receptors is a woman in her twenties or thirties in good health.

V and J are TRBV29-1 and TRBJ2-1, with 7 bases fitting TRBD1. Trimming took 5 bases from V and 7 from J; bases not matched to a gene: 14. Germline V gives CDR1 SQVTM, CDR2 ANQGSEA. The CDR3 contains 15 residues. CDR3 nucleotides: TGCAGCGTTCCACGACAGGGCTATTATTTGAATGAGCAGTTCTTC. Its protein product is CSVPRQGYYLNEQFF.

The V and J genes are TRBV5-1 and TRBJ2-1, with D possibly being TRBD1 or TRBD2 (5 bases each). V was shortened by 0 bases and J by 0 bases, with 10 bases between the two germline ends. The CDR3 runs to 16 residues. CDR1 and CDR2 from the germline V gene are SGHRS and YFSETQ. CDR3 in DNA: TGCGCCAGCAGCTTGGTATCGGGGCGCTCCTACAATGAGCAGTTCTTC. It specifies CASSLVSGRSYNEQFF.

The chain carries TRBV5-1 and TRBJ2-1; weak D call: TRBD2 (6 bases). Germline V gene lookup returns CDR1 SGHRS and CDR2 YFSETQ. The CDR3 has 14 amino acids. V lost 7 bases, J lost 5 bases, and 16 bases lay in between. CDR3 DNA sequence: TGCGCCAGCCTCTCCGGGACTGGTCACAATGAGCAGTTCTTC. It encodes CASLSGTGHNEQFF.

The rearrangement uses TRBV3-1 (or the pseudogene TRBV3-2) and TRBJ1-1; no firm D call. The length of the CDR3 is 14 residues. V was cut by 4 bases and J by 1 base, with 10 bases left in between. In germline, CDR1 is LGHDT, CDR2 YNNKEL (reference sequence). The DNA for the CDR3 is TGTGCCAGCAGCCGGGAACCAGCGAACACTGAAGCTTTCTTT. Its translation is CASSREPANTEAFF.

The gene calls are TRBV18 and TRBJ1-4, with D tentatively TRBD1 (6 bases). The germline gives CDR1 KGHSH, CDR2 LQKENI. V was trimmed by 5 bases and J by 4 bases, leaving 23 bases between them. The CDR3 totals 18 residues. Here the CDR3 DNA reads TGTGCCAGCTCAGCGGACTACTTCGGCGGGGGGCGTAATGAAAAACTGTTTTTT. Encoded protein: CASSADYFGGGRNEKLFF.

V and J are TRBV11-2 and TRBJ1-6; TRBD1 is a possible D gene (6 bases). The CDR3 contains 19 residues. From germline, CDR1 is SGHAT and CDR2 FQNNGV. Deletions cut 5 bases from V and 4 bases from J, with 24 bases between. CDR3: CASSPRRQVVIGYNSPLHF. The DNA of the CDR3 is TGTGCCAGCAGCCCTCGCCGACAGGTCGTAATCGGGTATAATTCACCCCTCCACTTT.

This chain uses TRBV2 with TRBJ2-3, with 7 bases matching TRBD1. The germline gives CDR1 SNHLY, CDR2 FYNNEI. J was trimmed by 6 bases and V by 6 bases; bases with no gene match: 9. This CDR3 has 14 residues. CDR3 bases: TGTGCCAGCAGGAGGGACAGCATCTTGGATACGCAGTATTTT. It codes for CASRRDSILDTQYF.

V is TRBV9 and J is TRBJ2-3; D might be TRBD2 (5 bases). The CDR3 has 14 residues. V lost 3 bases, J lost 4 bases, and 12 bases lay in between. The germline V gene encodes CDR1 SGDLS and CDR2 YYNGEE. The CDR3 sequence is CASSAISSSDTQYF. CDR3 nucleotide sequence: TGTGCCAGCAGCGCCATTTCTAGCTCAGATACGCAGTATTTT.

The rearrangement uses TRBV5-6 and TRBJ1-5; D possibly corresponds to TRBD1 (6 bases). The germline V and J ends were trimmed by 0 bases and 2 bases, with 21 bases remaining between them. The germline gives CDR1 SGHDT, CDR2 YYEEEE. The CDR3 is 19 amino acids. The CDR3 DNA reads TGTGCCAGCAGCTTGGCTTCCGGGGGCGCGGGGTTTCGCAATCAGCCCCAGCATTTT. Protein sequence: CASSLASGGAGFRNQPQHF.

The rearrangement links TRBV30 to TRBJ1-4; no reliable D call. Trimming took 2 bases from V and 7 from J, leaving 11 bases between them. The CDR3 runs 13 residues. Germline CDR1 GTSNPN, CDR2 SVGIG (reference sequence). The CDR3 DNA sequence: TGTGCCTGGAGTTGGTTCTTCGCTGAAAAACTGTTTTTT. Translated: CAWSWFFAEKLFF.

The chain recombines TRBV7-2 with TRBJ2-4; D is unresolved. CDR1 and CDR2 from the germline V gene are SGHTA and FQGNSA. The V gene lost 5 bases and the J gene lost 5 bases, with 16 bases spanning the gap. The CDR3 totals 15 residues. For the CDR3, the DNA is TGTGCCAGCAGCAGTCTACTTGAAACCCAAAACATTCAGTACTTC. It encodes CASSSLLETQNIQYF.

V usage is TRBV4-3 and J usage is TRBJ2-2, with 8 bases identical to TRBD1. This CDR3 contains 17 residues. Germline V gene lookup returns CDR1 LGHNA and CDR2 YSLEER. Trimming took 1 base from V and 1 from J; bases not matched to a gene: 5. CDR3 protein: CASSQVWTGRNTGELFF. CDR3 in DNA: TGCGCCAGCAGCCAAGTTTGGACAGGGAGGAACACCGGGGAGCTGTTTTTT.